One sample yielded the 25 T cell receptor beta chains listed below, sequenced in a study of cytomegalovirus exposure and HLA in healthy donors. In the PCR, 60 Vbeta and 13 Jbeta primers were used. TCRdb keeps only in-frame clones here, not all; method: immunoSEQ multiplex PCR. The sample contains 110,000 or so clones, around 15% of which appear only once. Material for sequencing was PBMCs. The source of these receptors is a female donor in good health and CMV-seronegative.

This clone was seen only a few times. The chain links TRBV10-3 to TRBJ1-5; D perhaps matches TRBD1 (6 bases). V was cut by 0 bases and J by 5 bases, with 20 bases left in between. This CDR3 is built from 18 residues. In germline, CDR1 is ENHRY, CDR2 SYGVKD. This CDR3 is CAISESGLGQDSYQPQHF. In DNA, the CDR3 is TGTGCCATCAGTGAGTCCGGGCTGGGGCAGGACAGCTATCAGCCCCAGCATTTT.

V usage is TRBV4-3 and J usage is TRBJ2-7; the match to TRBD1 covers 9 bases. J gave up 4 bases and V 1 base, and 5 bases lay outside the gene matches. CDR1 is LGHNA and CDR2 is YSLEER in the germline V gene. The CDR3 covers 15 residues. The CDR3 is CASSQVRDRDYEQYF. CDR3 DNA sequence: TGCGCCAGCAGCCAAGTAAGGGACAGGGATTACGAGCAGTACTTC.

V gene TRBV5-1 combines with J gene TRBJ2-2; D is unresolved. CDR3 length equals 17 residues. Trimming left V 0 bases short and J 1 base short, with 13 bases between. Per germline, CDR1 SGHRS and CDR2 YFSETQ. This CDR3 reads CASSLDSKLMNTGELFF. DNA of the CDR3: TGCGCCAGCAGCTTGGACAGTAAATTGATGAACACCGGGGAGCTGTTTTTT.

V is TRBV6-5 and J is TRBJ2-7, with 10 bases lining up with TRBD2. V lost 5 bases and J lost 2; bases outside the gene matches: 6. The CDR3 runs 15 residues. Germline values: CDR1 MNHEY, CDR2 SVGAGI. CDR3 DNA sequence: TGTGCCAGCAGTCCTAGCGGGAGAAGGACCTACGAGCAGTACTTC. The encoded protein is CASSPSGRRTYEQYF.

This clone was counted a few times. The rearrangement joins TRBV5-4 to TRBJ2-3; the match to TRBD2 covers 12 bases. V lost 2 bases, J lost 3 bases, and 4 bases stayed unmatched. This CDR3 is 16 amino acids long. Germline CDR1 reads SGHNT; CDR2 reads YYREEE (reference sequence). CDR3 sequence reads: CASSFSGLAGTDTQYF. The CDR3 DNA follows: TGTGCCAGCAGCTTCTCCGGACTAGCGGGAACAGATACGCAGTATTTT.

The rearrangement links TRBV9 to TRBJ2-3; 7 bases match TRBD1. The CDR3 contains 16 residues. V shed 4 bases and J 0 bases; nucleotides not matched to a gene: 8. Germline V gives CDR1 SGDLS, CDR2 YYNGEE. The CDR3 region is CASSQGGGPSTDTQYF. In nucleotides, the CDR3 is TGTGCCAGCAGCCAAGGGGGCGGACCTAGCACAGATACGCAGTATTTT. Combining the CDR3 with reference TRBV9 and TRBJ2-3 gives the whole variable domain DSGVTQTPKHLITATGQRVTLRCSPRSGDLSVYWYQQSLDQGLQFLIQYYNGEERAKGNILERFSAQQFPDLHSELNLSSLELGDSALYFCASSQGGGPSTDTQYFGPGTRLTVL.

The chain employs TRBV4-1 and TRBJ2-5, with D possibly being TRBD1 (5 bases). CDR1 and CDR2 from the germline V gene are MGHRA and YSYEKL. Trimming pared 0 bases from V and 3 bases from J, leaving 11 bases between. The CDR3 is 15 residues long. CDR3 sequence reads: CASSQDGRREETQYF. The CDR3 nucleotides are TGCGCCAGCAGCCAAGACGGGCGCAGGGAAGAGACCCAGTACTTC.

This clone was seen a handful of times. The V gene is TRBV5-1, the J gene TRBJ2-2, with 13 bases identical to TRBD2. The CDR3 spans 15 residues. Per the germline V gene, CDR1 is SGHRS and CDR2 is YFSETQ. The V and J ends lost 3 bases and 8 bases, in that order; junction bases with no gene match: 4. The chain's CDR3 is CASSSPGLAGGELFF. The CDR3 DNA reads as TGCGCCAGCAGCTCCCCGGGACTAGCGGGAGGGGAGCTGTTTTTT. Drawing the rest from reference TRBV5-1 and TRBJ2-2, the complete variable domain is KAGVTQTPRYLIKTRGQQVTLSCSPISGHRSVSWYQQTPGQGLQFLFEYFSETQRNKGNFPGRFSGRQFSNSRSEMNVSTLELGDSALYLCASSSPGLAGGELFFGEGSRLTVL.

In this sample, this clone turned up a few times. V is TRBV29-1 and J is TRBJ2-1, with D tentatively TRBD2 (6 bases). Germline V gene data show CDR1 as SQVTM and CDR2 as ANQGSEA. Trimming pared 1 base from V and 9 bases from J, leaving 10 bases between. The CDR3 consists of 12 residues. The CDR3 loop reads CSVEGREPEQFF. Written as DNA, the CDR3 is TGCAGCGTTGAAGGGAGGGAACCTGAGCAGTTCTTC.

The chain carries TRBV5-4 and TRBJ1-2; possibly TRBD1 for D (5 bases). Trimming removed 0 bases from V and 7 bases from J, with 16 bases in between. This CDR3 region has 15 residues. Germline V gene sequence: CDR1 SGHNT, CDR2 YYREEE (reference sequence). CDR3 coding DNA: TGTGCCAGCAGCTTGGTGCAGGGAATCCCTATTGGCTACACCTTC. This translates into CASSLVQGIPIGYTF.

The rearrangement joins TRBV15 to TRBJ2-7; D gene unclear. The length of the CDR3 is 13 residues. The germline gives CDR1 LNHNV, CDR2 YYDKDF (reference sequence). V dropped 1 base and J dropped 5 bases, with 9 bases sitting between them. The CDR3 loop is CATSRAVEDEQYF. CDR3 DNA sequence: TGTGCCACCAGCAGAGCGGTAGAGGACGAGCAGTACTTC. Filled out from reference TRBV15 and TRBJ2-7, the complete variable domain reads DAMVIQNPRYQVTQFGKPVTLSCSQTLNHNVMYWYQQKSSQAPKLLFHYYDKDFNNEADTPDNFQSRRPNTSFCFLDIRSPGLGDTAMYLCATSRAVEDEQYFGPGTRLTVT.

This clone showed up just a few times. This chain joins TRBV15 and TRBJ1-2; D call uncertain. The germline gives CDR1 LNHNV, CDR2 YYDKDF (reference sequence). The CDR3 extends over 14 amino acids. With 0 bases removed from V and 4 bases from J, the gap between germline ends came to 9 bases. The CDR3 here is CATSRDVGAYGYTF. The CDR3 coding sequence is TGTGCCACCAGCAGAGATGTCGGTGCCTATGGCTACACCTTC. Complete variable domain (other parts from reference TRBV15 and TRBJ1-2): DAMVIQNPRYQVTQFGKPVTLSCSQTLNHNVMYWYQQKSSQAPKLLFHYYDKDFNNEADTPDNFQSRRPNTSFCFLDIRSPGLGDTAMYLCATSRDVGAYGYTFGSGTRLTVV.

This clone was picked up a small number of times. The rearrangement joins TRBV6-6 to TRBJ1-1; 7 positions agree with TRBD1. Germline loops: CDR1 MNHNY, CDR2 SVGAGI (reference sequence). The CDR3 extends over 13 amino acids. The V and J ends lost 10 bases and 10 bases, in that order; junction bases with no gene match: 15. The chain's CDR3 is CATSTGVARGAFF. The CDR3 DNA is TGTGCCACCTCCACAGGGGTAGCCCGAGGAGCTTTCTTT.

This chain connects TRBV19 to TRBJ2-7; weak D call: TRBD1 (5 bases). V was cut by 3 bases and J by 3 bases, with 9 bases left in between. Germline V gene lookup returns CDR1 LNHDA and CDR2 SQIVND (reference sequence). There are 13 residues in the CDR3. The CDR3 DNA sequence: TGTGCCAGTAGTATCCGCCAGGGCTACGAGCAGTACTTC. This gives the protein CASSIRQGYEQYF.

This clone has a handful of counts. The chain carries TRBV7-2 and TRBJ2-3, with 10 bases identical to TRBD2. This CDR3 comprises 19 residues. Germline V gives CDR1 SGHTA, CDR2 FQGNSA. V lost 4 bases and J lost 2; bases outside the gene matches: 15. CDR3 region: CASSSQKRGGEDFTDTQYF. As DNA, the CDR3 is TGTGCCAGCAGCTCCCAAAAGCGGGGGGGTGAGGATTTCACAGATACGCAGTATTTT.

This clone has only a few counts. The DNA of the CDR3 is TGTGCCAGCAGCTCCCTCGGGAGCGAACCCTGCGAGCAGTACTTC. It yields the protein CASSSLGSEPCEQYF. This chain uses TRBV27 with TRBJ2-7, with D possibly matching TRBD2 (6 bases). Trimming took off 6 bases at V and 6 bases at J, with 21 bases between the two ends. Germline CDR1 is MNHEY and CDR2 is SMNVEV (reference sequence). The CDR3 loop spans 15 amino acids.

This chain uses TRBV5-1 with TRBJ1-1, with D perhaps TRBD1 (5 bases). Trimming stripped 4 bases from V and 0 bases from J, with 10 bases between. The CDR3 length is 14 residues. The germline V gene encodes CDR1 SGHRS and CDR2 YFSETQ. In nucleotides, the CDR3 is TGCGCCAGCAGCCACAGGTATATGAACACTGAAGCTTTCTTT. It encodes CASSHRYMNTEAFF.

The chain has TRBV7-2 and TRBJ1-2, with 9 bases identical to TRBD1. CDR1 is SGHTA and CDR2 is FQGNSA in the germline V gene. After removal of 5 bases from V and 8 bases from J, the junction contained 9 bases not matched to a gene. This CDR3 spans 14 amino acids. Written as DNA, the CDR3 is TGTGCCAGCAGCGCCAGGACAGGGGCGGGGGGCTACACCTTC. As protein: CASSARTGAGGYTF.

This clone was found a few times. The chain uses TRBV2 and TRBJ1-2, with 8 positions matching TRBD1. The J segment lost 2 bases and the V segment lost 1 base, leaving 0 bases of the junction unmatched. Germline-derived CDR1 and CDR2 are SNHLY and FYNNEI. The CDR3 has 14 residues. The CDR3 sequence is CASSEGTGNYGYTF. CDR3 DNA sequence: TGTGCCAGCAGTGAAGGGACAGGGAACTATGGCTACACCTTC.

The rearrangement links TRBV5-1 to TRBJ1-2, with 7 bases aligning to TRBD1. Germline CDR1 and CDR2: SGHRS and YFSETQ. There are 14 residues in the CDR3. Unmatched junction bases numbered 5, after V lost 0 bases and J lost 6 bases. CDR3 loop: CASSLGGRGNGYTF. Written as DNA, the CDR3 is TGCGCCAGCAGCTTGGGTGGCAGGGGGAATGGCTACACCTTC.

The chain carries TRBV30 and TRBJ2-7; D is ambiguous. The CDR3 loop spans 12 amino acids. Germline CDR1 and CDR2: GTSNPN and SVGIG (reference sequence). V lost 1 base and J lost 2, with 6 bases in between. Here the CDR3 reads CAWSGVPYEQYF. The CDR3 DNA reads TGTGCCTGGAGTGGCGTACCCTACGAGCAGTACTTC.

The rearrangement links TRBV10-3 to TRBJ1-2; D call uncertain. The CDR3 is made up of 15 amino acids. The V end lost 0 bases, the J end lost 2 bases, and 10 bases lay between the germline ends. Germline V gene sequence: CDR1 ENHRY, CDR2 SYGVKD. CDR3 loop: CAISESAGRNYGYTF. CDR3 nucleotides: TGTGCCATCAGTGAGTCAGCGGGAAGGAACTATGGCTACACCTTC.

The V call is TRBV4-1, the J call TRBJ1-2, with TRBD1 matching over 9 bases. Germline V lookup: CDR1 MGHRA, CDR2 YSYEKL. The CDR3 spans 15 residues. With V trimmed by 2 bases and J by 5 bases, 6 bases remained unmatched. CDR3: CASSQPGQGYYGYTF. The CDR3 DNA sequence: TGCGCCAGCAGCCAACCGGGACAGGGATATTATGGCTACACCTTC.

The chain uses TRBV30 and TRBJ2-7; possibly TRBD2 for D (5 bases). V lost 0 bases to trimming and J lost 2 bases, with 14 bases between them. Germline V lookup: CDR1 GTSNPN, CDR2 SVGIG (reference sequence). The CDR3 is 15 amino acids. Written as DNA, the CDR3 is TGTGCCTGGAGTGTAATGGCGGGCCTCACCTACGAGCAGTACTTC. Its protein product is CAWSVMAGLTYEQYF.

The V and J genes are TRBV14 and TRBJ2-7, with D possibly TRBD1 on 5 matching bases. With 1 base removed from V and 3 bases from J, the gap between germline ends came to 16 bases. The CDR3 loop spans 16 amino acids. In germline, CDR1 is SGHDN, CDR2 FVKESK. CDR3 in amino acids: CASSQVQVHASYEQYF. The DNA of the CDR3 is TGTGCCAGCAGCCAAGTACAGGTCCATGCAAGCTACGAGCAGTACTTC.